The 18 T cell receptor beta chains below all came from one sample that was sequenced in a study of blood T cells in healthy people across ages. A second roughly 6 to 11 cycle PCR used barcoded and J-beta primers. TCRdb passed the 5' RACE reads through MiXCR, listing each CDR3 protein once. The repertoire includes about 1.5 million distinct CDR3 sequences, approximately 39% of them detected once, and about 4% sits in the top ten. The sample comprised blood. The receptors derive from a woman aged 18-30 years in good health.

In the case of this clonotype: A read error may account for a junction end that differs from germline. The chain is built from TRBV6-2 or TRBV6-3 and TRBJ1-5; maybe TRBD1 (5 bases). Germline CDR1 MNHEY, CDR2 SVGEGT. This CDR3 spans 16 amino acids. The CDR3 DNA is TGTGCCAGCAGTCATCCGGGACGCAGGAGCAATCAGCTCCAGCATTTT. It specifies CASSHPGRRSNQLQHF.

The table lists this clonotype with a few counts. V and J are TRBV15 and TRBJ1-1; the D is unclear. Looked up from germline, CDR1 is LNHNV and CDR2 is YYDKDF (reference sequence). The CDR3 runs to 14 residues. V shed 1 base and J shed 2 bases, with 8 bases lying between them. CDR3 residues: CATSRAGINTEAFF. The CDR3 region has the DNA TGTGCCACCAGCAGAGCGGGGATAAACACTGAAGCTTTCTTT.

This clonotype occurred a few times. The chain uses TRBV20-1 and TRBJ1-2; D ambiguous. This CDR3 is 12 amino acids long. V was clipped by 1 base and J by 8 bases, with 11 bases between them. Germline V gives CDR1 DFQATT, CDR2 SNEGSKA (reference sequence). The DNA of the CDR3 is TGCAGTGCTAGAGTCGACGGAAGAGGCTACACCTTC. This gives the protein CSARVDGRGYTF.

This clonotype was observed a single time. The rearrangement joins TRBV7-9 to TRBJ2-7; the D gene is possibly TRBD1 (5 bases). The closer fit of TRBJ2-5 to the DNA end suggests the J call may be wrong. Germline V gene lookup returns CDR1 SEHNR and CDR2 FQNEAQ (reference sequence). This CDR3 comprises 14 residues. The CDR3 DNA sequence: TGTGCCAGCAGCTTAGTAGGGGTAGGAGAGACCCAGTACTTC. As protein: CASSLVGVGETQYF.

For the CDR3, the DNA is TGTGCCAGCAGCGCGAGGGTCGGGTACCTTGGGACGAGGGATGAGCAGTTCTTC. As protein: CASSARVGYLGTRDEQFF. The chain couples TRBV9 to TRBJ2-1; D is perhaps TRBD1 or TRBD2 (5 bases each). Trimming took off 3 bases at V and 8 bases at J, with 27 bases between the two ends. This CDR3 is 18 amino acids long. From germline, CDR1 is SGDLS and CDR2 YYNGEE.

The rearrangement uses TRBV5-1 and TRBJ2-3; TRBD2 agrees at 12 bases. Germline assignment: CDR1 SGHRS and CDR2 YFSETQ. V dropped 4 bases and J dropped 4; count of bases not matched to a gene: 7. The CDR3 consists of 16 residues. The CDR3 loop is CASSGLAGGLADTQYF. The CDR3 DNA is TGCGCCAGCAGCGGGCTAGCGGGGGGGCTGGCAGATACGCAGTATTTT.

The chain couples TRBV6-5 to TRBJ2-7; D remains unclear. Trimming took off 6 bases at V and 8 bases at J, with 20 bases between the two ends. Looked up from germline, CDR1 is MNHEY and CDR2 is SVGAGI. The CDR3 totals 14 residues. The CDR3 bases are TGTGCCAGCAGCCCCTCCCGTTTGATATGGAAGCAGTACTTC. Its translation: CASSPSRLIWKQYF.

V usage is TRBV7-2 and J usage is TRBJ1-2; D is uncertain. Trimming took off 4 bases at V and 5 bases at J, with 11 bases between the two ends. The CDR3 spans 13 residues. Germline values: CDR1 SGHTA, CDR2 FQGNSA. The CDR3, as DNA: TGTGCCAGCAGCTCCCAAACAGCGTATGGCTACACCTTC. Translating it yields CASSSQTAYGYTF.

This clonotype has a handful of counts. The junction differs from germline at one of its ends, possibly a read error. CDR3 sequence: CASSGGTRAYNERFF. Written as DNA, the CDR3 is TGTGCCAGCAGCGGAGGGACTCGCGCCTACAATGAGCGGTTCTTC. This chain links TRBV7-8 with TRBJ2-1; the D gene is possibly TRBD2 (6 bases). CDR3 size: 15 residues. The germline gives CDR1 SGHVS, CDR2 FQNEAQ.

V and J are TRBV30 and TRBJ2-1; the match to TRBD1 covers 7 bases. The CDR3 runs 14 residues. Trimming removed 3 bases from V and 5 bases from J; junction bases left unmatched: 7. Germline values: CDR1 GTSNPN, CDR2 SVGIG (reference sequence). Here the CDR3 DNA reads TGTGCCTGGAGAGGCAGGGGGTCTCACAATGAGCAGTTCTTC. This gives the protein CAWRGRGSHNEQFF.

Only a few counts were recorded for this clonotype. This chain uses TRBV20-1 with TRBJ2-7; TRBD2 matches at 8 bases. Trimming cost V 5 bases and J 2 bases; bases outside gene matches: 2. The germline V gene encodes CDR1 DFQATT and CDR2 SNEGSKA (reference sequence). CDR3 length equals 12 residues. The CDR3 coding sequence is TGCAGTGCTTCGGGGGGGCCCTACGAGCAGTACTTC. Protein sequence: CSASGGPYEQYF.

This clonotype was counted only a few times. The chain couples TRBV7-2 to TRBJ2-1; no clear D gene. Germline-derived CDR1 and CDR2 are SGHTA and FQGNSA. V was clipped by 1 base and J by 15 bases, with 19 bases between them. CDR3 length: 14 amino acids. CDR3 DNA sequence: TGTGCCAGCAGCTTAGTTAAGGACGCATCCCTCCGGTTCTTC. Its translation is CASSLVKDASLRFF. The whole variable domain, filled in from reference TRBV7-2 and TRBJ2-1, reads GAGVSQSPSNKVTEKGKDVELRCDPISGHTALYWYRQSLGQGLEFLIYFQGNSAPDKSGLPSDRFSAERTGGSVSTLTIQRTQQEDSAVYLCASSLVKDASLRFFGPGTRLTVL.

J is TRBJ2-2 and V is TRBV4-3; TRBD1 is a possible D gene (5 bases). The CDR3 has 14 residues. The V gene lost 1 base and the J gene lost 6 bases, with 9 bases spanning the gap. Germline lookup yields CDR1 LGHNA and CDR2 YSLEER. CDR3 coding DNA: TGCGCCAGCAGCCAAGCGATAGGGGCCGGGGAGCTGTTTTTT. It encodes CASSQAIGAGELFF.

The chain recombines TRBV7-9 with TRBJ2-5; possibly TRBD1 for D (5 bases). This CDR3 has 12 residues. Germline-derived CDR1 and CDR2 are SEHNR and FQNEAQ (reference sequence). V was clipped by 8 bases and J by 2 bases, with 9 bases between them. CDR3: CASFRQQETQYF. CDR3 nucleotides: TGTGCCAGCTTCAGACAGCAAGAGACCCAGTACTTC.

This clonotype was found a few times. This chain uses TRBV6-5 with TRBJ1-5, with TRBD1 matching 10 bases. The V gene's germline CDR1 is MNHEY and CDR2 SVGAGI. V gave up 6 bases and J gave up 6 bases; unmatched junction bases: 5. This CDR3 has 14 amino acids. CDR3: CASRRDRGVQPQHF. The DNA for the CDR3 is TGTGCCAGCAGAAGGGACAGGGGAGTTCAGCCCCAGCATTTT.

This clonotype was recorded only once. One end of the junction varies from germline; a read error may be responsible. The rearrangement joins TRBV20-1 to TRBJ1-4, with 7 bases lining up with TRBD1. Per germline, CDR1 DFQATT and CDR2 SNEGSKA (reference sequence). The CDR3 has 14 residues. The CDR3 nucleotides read TGCAGTGCCCCTGGACAGGCTTCTAATGAAGAACTGTTTTTT. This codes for CSAPGQASNEELFF.

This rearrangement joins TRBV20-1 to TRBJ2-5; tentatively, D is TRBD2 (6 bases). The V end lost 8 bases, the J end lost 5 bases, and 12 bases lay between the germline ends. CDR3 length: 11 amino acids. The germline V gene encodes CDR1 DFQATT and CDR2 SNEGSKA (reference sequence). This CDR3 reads CSSRERETQYF. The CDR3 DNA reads TGCAGTTCCCGGGAGCGGGAGACCCAGTACTTC.

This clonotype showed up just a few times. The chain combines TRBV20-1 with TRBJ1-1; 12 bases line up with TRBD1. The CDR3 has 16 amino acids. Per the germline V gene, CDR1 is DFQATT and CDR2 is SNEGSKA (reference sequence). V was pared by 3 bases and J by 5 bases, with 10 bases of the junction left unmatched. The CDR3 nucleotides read TGCAGTGCTAGGTCACCGGGACAGGGGGCTGGGACTGAAGCTTTCTTT. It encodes CSARSPGQGAGTEAFF.